Following are 24 T cell receptor beta chains from one sample sequenced in a study of low-dose radiotherapy and immunotherapy resistance in tumors. Covering alpha and beta chains, TRAV- and TRBV-specific primers were used for the first-strand cDNA. A constant-region primer paired with the V-primer adapter amplified TCRs over about 19 PCR cycles. TCRdb re-called the reads through MiXCR, storing one row per CDR3 protein. There are tens of thousands of distinct CDR3 sequences in the sample; 9.4% occur only once, and around 0.97% lies in the top ten. Specified time point: before trial treatment. Specimen: PBMCs, collected before treatment. The receptors stem from a male donor with prostate cancer.

At least ten counts were recorded for this clonotype. The chain is built from TRBV5-1 and TRBJ2-1; a possible D gene is TRBD1 (6 bases). Trimming left V 4 bases short and J 0 bases short, with 14 bases between. Germline V lookup: CDR1 SGHRS, CDR2 YFSETQ. This CDR3 contains 16 residues. CDR3: CASSREGVSSYNEQFF. The DNA for the CDR3 is TGCGCCAGCAGCCGCGAGGGGGTCAGCTCCTACAATGAGCAGTTCTTC.

The table lists this clonotype with many counts. The V gene is TRBV11-2, the J gene TRBJ2-3, with D perhaps being TRBD1 or TRBD2 (5 bases each). CDR1 SGHAT and CDR2 FQNNGV come from the germline V gene. The CDR3 runs 15 residues. V dropped 0 bases and J dropped 8 bases, with 15 bases sitting between them. The CDR3 is CASSLDPGPVSTQYF. The DNA of the CDR3 is TGTGCCAGCAGCTTAGACCCGGGACCCGTGAGTACGCAGTATTTT.

Note on this clonotype: This may be a read error: a much more frequent sequence differs by one nucleotide. The conserved phenylalanine or tryptophan normally closing the CDR3 is absent here, so this likely arose from a read error. The V and J genes are TRBV23-1 and TRBJ2-2; D might be TRBD1 (6 bases). TRBV23-1 is flagged as an ORF with uncertain function. V was cut by 2 bases and J by 2 bases, with 12 bases left in between. The CDR3 is 16 amino acids. Written as DNA, the CDR3 is TGCGCCAGCAGTCAACTGGGACACGCTAACACCGGGGAGCTGTTTTAT. This codes for CASSQLGHANTGELFY.

Many counts were recorded for this clonotype. This chain links TRBV9 with TRBJ1-3; D unclear. CDR3 length equals 16 residues. CDR1 is SGDLS, CDR2 YYNGEE, per germline. The V and J ends lost 2 bases and 2 bases respectively, with 14 bases between them. In DNA, the CDR3 is TGTGCCAGCAGCGTTGGGTATGAGGGAACTGGAAACACCATATATTTT. It specifies CASSVGYEGTGNTIYF.

This clonotype was detected only a few times. The genes are TRBV25-1 and TRBJ2-7; 9 bases are a match to TRBD1. The ends lost 3 bases at V and 4 bases at J; junction bases unmatched: 7. The CDR3 loop spans 15 amino acids. CDR1 and CDR2 from the germline V gene are MGHDK and SYGVNS. The CDR3 nucleotides are TGTGCCAGCAGTGACACCGGGACAGGGCGATACGAGCAGTACTTC. This gives the protein CASSDTGTGRYEQYF.

This clonotype was observed at least ten times. The rearrangement joins TRBV7-3 to TRBJ2-1; D might be TRBD2 (6 bases). Germline V CDR1 and CDR2: SGHTA, FQGTGA. This CDR3 is built from 15 residues. V was pared by 5 bases and J by 6 bases, with 17 bases between. This CDR3 reads CASSPRGGMSNEQFF. Written as DNA, the CDR3 is TGTGCCAGCAGCCCCCGTGGGGGGATGAGCAATGAGCAGTTCTTC. Variable domain in full (rest from reference TRBV7-3 and TRBJ2-1): GAGVSQTPSNKVTEKGKYVELRCDPISGHTALYWYRQSLGQGPEFLIYFQGTGAADDSGLPNDRFFAVRPEGSVSTLKIQRTERGDSAVYLCASSPRGGMSNEQFFGPGTRLTVL.

This clonotype was counted between two and nine times. The chain uses TRBV19 and TRBJ1-5, with TRBD1 matching 10 bases. V trimming: 5 bases; J trimming: 8 bases; junction bases outside the gene matches: 6. Germline V gene lookup returns CDR1 LNHDA and CDR2 SQIVND (reference sequence). This CDR3 spans 14 amino acids. The CDR3 DNA sequence: TGTGCCAGTAGTGACGGGACAGGGGCGGAGCCCCAGCATTTT. Amino acid sequence: CASSDGTGAEPQHF.

This clonotype was recorded at least ten times. The chain recombines TRBV7-9 with TRBJ1-2; unclear D gene. The germline V and J ends were trimmed by 5 bases and 7 bases, with 17 bases remaining between them. The germline gives CDR1 SEHNR, CDR2 FQNEAQ (reference sequence). The CDR3 runs to 14 residues. The CDR3 DNA reads as TGTGCCAGCAGCCGTACAGAGGCTGACCGTGGCTACACCTTC. Translation gives CASSRTEADRGYTF.

This clonotype was detected many times. The chain has TRBV18 and TRBJ2-1; weak D call: TRBD1 (5 bases). Trimming took 4 bases from V and 7 from J, leaving 11 bases between them. Germline V gene sequence: CDR1 KGHSH, CDR2 LQKENI. CDR3 length equals 13 residues. The CDR3 is CASSLNAGNEQFF. CDR3 coding DNA: TGTGCCAGCTCACTCAATGCAGGGAATGAGCAGTTCTTC. The entire variable domain, with the rest obtained from reference TRBV18 and TRBJ2-1, is as follows: NAGVMQNPRHLVRRRGQEARLRCSPMKGHSHVYWYRQLPEEGLKFMVYLQKENIIDESGMPKERFSAEFPKEGPSILRIQQVVRGDSAAYFCASSLNAGNEQFFGPGTRLTVL.

This clonotype was counted at least ten times. The rearrangement uses TRBV20-1 and TRBJ2-2, with 11 bases fitting TRBD2. Germline CDR1 reads DFQATT; CDR2 reads SNEGSKA (reference sequence). Trimming at V came to 6 bases and at J to 3 bases, leaving 6 bases not matched to a gene. This CDR3 region has 15 residues. In DNA form, the CDR3 reads TGCAGTGCGTTCATAGCGGGAGGGGACACCGGGGAGCTGTTTTTT. Translation gives CSAFIAGGDTGELFF.

This clonotype was detected many times. The genes are TRBV7-2 and TRBJ2-5; unclear D gene. The CDR3 contains 12 residues. The V gene lost 1 base and the J gene lost 4 bases, with 4 bases spanning the gap. Germline V gene sequence: CDR1 SGHTA, CDR2 FQGNSA. DNA of the CDR3: TGTGCCAGCAGCTTAGTCTTAGAGACCCAGTACTTC. Translated: CASSLVLETQYF.

The sample holds many counts of this clonotype. V usage is TRBV6-2 or TRBV6-3 and J usage is TRBJ1-5; D not resolved. Germline assignment: CDR1 MNHEY and CDR2 SVGEGT. Trimming took 3 bases from V and 15 from J, leaving 12 bases between them. The CDR3 runs to 11 residues. CDR3 sequence (DNA): TGTGCCAGCAGTTATGATTCGGTCCGGCATTTT. This encodes CASSYDSVRHF.

Many counts were recorded for this clonotype. The rearrangement links TRBV20-1 to TRBJ1-3; D possibly corresponds to TRBD1 (5 bases). The CDR3 loop spans 13 amino acids. From germline, CDR1 is DFQATT and CDR2 SNEGSKA (reference sequence). Trimming removed 2 bases from V and 4 bases from J, with 9 bases in between. In DNA, the CDR3 is TGCAGTGCTAGAACCGGGGGGGGAAACACCATATATTTT. This codes for CSARTGGGNTIYF.

This clonotype occurred many times. CDR3: CASSPRSFDTEAFF. The CDR3, as DNA: TGTGCCAGCAGCCCCCGATCTTTCGACACTGAAGCTTTCTTT. The gene calls are TRBV7-9 and TRBJ1-1; D gene ambiguous. The CDR3 runs to 14 residues. V was shortened by 5 bases and J by 3 bases, with 13 bases between the two germline ends. Germline V CDR1 and CDR2: SEHNR, FQNEAQ (reference sequence).

This clonotype occurred many times. The chain joins TRBV20-1 to TRBJ1-2, with 10 bases fitting TRBD1. Trimming cost V 5 bases and J 4 bases; bases outside gene matches: 7. From germline, CDR1 is DFQATT and CDR2 SNEGSKA (reference sequence). CDR3 length equals 14 residues. The CDR3 loop reads CSAGDRGRVYGYTF. DNA for the CDR3: TGCAGTGCTGGCGACAGGGGGCGAGTCTATGGCTACACCTTC.

This clonotype showed up many times. V usage is TRBV19 and J usage is TRBJ1-5, with TRBD1 identical over 7 bases. Per the germline V gene, CDR1 is LNHDA and CDR2 is SQIVND (reference sequence). The CDR3 covers 15 residues. V lost 4 bases, J lost 7 bases, and 10 bases stayed unmatched. CDR3 DNA sequence: TGTGCCAGTAGTAGCGGGCCGACAGGGTCGCAGCCCCAGCATTTT. Its protein is CASSSGPTGSQPQHF.

This clonotype showed up many times. The chain has TRBV6-2 or TRBV6-3 and TRBJ2-7; the match to TRBD1 covers 8 bases. CDR1 and CDR2 (germline): MNHEY, SVGEGT. The CDR3 has 15 amino acids. V shed 5 bases, J shed 2 bases, and the junction held 8 bases outside the gene matches. In DNA, the CDR3 is TGTGCCAGCAGTCCGACAGGGGCGGTCACCTACGAGCAGTACTTC. It specifies CASSPTGAVTYEQYF.

This clonotype was seen many times. The V gene is TRBV5-1, the J gene TRBJ1-4, with a weak D call TRBD1 (6 bases). This CDR3 has 17 residues. Trimming left V 0 bases short and J 0 bases short, with 12 bases between. Germline lookup yields CDR1 SGHRS and CDR2 YFSETQ. This CDR3 is CASSLDQGPATNEKLFF. The CDR3, as DNA: TGCGCCAGCAGCTTGGACCAGGGGCCTGCAACTAATGAAAAACTGTTTTTT.

This clonotype was seen ten or more times. The chain employs TRBV10-3 and TRBJ1-2; D is unclear. The CDR3 runs to 15 residues. The V and J ends lost 0 bases and 4 bases respectively, with 12 bases between them. CDR1 is ENHRY and CDR2 is SYGVKD in the germline V gene. The CDR3 DNA follows: TGTGCCATCAGTGAGTCGTCGGGAGCTTTCTATGGCTACACCTTC. Protein: CAISESSGAFYGYTF.

There are many counts of this clonotype. This sequence joins TRBV6-2 or TRBV6-3 and TRBJ1-1; D gene ambiguous. Trimming shortened V by 5 bases and J by 4 bases, and 11 bases separated the two germline ends. The CDR3 is 13 residues long. Germline CDR1 is MNHEY and CDR2 is SVGEGT. The DNA for the CDR3 is TGTGCCAGCAGTGAAATATTAGGCACTGAAGCTTTCTTT. Amino acids: CASSEILGTEAFF.

This clonotype was recorded a few times. This chain uses TRBV5-1 with TRBJ2-2, with D possibly being TRBD2 (6 bases). V was cut by 0 bases and J by 4 bases, with 10 bases left in between. CDR3 length: 15 residues. CDR1 is SGHRS and CDR2 is YFSETQ in the germline V gene. As DNA, the CDR3 is TGCGCCAGCAGCTTGGAGGCGCGGGGCACCGGGGAGCTGTTTTTT. Translated: CASSLEARGTGELFF.

This clonotype occurred many times. The chain recombines TRBV7-2 with TRBJ2-2; no reliable D call. Per the germline V gene, CDR1 is SGHTA and CDR2 is FQGNSA. The V end was cut by 7 bases, the J end by 0 bases, with 12 bases between. The CDR3 spans 15 residues. The CDR3 DNA follows: TGTGCCAGCACTCTGAGACCGGCGAACACCGGGGAGCTGTTTTTT. Encoded protein: CASTLRPANTGELFF.

This clonotype occurred many times. The chain links TRBV11-2 to TRBJ2-3; 7 bases agree with TRBD2. Losses at the gene ends were 1 base for V and 2 bases for J; bases not matched to a gene: 6. Germline V gene data show CDR1 as SGHAT and CDR2 as FQNNGV. The CDR3 has 16 amino acids. The CDR3 reads CASSLGASGSTDTQYF. DNA for the CDR3: TGTGCCAGCAGCTTAGGAGCTAGCGGATCCACAGATACGCAGTATTTT. Full variable domain (remainder filled in from reference TRBV11-2 and TRBJ2-3): EAGVAQSPRYKIIEKRQSVAFWCNPISGHATLYWYQQILGQGPKLLIQFQNNGVVDDSQLPKDRFSAERLKGVDSTLKIQPAKLEDSAVYLCASSLGASGSTDTQYFGPGTRLTVL.

This clonotype was picked up many times. The V gene is TRBV6-6, the J gene TRBJ2-5; TRBD2 matches at 13 bases. Per the germline V gene, CDR1 is MNHNY and CDR2 is SVGAGI (reference sequence). The CDR3 is 12 amino acids. With V trimmed by 10 bases and J by 9 bases, 5 bases remained unmatched. CDR3 amino acids: CATGLAGAAQYF. The DNA for the CDR3 is TGTGCCACCGGACTAGCGGGAGCGGCCCAGTACTTC.